Listed here is a single T cell receptor (beta chain). Its antigen is not known. Trimming removed 0 bases at V and 5 bases at J, with 14 bases between. The CDR3 has 15 residues. CDR1 SGHKS and CDR2 YYEKEE come from the germline V gene (reference sequence). The data derive from a study of long-term antiretroviral therapy in people with HIV. General observations from the study: Dominating the repertoire at all time points were the clones that expanded before ART. HIV repertoires showed narrower CDR3 length ranges than controls. Blood dating 2004 to 2017 may reflect older ART regimens.

Survey-level resolution applied to immunoSEQ assay v3.0. A target of roughly 40,000-55,000 T-cell genomes per sample was set for sequencing. Data came from immunoSEQ multiplex PCR; TCRdb stores just in-frame clones and leaves some out. The sample has under 45,000 clones, around three quarters seen once. Sequenced material: unsorted PBMCs, taken 3.4 years after starting antiretroviral therapy. The V and J genes are TRBV5-5 and TRBJ2-5, with D maybe TRBD2 (5 bases). The clonotype originates from a man aged 25-40 years with HIV. CDR3 in amino acids: CASSLAGGGGETQYF. The CDR3 region has the DNA TGTGCCAGCAGCTTGGCCGGCGGAGGCGGGGAGACCCAGTACTTC. Drawing the rest from reference TRBV5-5 and TRBJ2-5, the complete variable domain is DAGVTQSPTHLIKTRGQQVTLRCSPISGHKSVSWYQQVLGQGPQFIFQYYEKEERGRGNFPDRFSARQFPNYSSELNVNALLLGDSALYLCASSLAGGGGETQYFGPGTRLLVL.